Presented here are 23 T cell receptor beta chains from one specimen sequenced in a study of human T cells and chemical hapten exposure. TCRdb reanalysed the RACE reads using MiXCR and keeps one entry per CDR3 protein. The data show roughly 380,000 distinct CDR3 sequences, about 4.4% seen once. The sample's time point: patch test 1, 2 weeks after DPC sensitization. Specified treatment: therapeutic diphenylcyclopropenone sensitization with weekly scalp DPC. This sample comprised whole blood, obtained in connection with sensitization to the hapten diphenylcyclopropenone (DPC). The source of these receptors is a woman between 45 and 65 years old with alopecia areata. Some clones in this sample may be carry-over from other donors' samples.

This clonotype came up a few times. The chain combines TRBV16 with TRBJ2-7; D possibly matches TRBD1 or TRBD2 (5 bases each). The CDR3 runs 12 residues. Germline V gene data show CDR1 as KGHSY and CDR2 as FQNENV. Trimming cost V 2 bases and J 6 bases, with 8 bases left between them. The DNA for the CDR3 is TGTGCCAGCAGCCAAGAGGGACCCGAGCAGTACTTC. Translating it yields CASSQEGPEQYF.

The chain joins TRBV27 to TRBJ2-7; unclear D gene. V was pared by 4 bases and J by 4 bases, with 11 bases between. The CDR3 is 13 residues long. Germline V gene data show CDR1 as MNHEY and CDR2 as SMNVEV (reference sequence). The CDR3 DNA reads TGTGCCAGCAGTTACGGACCGACTTACGAGCAGTACTTC. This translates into CASSYGPTYEQYF.

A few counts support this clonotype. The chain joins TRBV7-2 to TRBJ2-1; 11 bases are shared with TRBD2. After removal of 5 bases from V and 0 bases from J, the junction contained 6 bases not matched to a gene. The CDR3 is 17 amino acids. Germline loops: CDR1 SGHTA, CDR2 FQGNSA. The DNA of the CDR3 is TGTGCCAGCAGCCCGGGACTAGCGGAGAGCTCCTACAATGAGCAGTTCTTC. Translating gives CASSPGLAESSYNEQFF.

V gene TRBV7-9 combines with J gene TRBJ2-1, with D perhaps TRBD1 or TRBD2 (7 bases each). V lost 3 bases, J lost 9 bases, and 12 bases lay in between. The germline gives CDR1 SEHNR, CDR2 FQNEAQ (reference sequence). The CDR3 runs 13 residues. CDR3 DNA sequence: TGTGCCAGCAGCTTCCAGGGGGGGGGTGAGCAGTTCTTC. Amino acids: CASSFQGGGEQFF.

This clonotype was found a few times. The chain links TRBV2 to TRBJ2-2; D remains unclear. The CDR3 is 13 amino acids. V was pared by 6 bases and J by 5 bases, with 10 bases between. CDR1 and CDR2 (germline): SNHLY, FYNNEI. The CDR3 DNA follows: TGTGCCAGCAGCCCCGCTACTACCGGGGAGCTGTTTTTT. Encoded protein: CASSPATTGELFF.

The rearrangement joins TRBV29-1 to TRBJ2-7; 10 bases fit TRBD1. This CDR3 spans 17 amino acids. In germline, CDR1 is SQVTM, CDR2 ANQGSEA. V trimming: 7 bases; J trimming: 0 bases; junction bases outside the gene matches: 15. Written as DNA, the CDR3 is TGCAGCGCCCGGAGTAGAGGACAGGGGGTACCCTCCTACGAGCAGTACTTC. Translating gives CSARSRGQGVPSYEQYF.

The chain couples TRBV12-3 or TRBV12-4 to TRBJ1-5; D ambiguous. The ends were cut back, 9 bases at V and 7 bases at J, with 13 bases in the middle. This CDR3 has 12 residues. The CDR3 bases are TGTGCCAGTGGGAACACGCGCCAGCCCCAGCATTTT. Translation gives CASGNTRQPQHF.

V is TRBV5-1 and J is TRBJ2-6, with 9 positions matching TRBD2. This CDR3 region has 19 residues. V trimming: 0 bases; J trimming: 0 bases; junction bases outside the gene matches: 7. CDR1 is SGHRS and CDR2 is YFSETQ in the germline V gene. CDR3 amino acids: CASSLGALAGTSGANVLTF. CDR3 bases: TGCGCCAGCAGCTTGGGAGCACTAGCGGGCACCTCTGGGGCCAACGTCCTGACTTTC.

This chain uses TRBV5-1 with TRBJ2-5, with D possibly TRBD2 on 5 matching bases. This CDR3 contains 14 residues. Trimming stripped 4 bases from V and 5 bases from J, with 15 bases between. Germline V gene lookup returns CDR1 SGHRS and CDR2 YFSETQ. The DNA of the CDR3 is TGCGCCAGCAGCCTCGGAGAGGGCTTGGAGACCCAGTACTTC. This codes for CASSLGEGLETQYF.

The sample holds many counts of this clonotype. In DNA form, the CDR3 reads TGTGCCATCAGTTTCCGGGACAGGGACTTCAATTCACCCCTCCACTTT. Translation gives CAISFRDRDFNSPLHF. The rearrangement uses TRBV10-3 and TRBJ1-6; 9 nucleotides agree with TRBD1. With V trimmed by 5 bases and J by 7 bases, 9 bases remained unmatched. This CDR3 contains 16 residues. Germline CDR1 ENHRY, CDR2 SYGVKD.

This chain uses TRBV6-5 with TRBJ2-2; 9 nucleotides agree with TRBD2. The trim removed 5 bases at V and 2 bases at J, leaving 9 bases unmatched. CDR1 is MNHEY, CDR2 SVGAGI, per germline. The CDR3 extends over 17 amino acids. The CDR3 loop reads CASSGSIAGANTGELFF. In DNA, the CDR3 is TGTGCCAGCAGTGGATCCATAGCGGGGGCTAACACCGGGGAGCTGTTTTTT.

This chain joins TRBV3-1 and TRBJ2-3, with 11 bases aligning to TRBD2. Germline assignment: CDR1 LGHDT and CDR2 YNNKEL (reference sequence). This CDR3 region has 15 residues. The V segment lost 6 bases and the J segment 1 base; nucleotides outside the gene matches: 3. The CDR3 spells CASRILAGGTDTQYF. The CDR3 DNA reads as TGTGCCAGCAGAATACTAGCGGGAGGCACAGATACGCAGTATTTT.

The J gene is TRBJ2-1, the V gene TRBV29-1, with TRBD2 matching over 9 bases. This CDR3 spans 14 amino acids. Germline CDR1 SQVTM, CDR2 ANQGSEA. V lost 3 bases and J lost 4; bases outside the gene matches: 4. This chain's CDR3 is CSVEGSGSYNEQFF. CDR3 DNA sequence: TGCAGCGTTGAGGGTAGCGGGAGTTACAATGAGCAGTTCTTC.

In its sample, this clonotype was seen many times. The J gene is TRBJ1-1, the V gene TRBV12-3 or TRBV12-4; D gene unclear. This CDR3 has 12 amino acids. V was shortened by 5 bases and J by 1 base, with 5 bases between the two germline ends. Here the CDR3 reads CASSPKNTEAFF. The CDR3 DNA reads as TGTGCCAGCAGTCCTAAGAACACTGAAGCTTTCTTT.

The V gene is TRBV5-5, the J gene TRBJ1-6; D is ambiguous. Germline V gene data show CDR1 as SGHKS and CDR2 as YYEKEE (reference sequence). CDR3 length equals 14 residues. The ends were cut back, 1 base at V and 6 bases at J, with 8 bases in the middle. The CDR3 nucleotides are TGTGCCAGCAGCTTGCTGGGTCGTAATTCACCCCTCCACTTT. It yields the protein CASSLLGRNSPLHF.

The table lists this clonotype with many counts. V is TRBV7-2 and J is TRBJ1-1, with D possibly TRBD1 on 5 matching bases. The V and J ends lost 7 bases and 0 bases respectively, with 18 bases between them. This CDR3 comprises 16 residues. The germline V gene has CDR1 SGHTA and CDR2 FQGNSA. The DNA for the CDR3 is TGTGCCAGCACTAATGAGGGGCAGGGTTTGAACACTGAAGCTTTCTTT. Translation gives CASTNEGQGLNTEAFF.

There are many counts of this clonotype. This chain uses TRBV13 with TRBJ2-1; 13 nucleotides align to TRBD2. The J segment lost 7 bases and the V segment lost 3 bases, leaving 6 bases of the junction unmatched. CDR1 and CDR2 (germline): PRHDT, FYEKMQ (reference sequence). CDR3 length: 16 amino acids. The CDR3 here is CASSFKTSGGANEQFF. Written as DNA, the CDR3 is TGTGCCAGCAGCTTCAAAACTAGCGGGGGGGCGAATGAGCAGTTCTTC.

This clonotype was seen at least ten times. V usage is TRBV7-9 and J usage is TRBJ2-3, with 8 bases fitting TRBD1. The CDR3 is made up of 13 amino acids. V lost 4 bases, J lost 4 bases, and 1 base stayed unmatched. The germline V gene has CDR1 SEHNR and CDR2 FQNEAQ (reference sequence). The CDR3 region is CASSSQGADTQYF. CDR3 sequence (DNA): TGTGCCAGCAGCTCACAGGGGGCAGATACGCAGTATTTT.

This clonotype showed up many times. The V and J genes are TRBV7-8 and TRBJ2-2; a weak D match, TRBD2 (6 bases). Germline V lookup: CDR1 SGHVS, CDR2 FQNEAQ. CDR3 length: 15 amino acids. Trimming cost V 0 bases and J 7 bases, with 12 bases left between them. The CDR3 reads CASSLAGGESGELFF. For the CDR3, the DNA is TGTGCCAGCAGCTTAGCGGGAGGCGAAAGCGGGGAGCTGTTTTTT.

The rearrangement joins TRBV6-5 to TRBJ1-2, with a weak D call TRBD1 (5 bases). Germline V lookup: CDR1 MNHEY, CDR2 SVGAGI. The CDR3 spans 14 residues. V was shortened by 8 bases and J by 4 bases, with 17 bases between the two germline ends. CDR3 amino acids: CASGDGDGGYGYTF. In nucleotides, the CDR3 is TGTGCCAGCGGGGACGGGGACGGCGGCTATGGCTACACCTTC.

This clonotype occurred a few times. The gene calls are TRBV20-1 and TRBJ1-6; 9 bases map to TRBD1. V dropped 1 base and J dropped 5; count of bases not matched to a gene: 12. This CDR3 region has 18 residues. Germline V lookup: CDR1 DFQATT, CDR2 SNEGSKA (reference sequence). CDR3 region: CSARVGGGGTGNNSPLHF. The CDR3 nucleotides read TGCAGTGCTAGAGTCGGAGGTGGCGGGACAGGGAATAATTCACCCCTCCACTTT.

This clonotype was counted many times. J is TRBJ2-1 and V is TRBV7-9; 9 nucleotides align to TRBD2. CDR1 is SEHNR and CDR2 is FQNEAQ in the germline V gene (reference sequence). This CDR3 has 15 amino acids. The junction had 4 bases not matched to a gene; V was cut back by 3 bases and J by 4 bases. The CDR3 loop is CASSFVAGDYNEQFF. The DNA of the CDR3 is TGTGCCAGCAGCTTTGTAGCGGGAGATTACAATGAGCAGTTCTTC.

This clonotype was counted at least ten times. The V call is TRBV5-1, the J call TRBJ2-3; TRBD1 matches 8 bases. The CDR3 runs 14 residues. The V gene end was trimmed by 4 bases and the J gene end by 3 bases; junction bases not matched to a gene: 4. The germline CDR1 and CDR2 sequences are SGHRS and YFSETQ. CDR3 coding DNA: TGCGCCAGCAGCACCAGGGGGCAAACAGATACGCAGTATTTT. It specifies CASSTRGQTDTQYF.